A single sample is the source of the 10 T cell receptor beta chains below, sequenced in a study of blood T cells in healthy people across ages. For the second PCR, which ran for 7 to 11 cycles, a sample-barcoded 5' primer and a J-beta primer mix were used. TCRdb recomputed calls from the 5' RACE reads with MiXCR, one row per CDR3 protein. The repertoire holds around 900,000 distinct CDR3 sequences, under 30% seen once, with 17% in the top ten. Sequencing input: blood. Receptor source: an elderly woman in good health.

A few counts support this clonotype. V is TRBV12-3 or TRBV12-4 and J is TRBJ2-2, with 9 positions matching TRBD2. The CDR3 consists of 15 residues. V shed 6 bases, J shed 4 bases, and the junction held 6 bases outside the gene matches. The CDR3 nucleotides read TGTGCCAGCAGCCCGGGACTAGCTTTCACCGGGGAGCTGTTTTTT. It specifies CASSPGLAFTGELFF.

CDR3 loop: CASSLAAANTEAFF. Here the CDR3 DNA reads TGCGCCAGCAGCTTGGCCGCAGCGAACACTGAAGCTTTCTTT. This chain uses TRBV5-1 with TRBJ1-1; no reliable D call. Germline CDR1 and CDR2: SGHRS and YFSETQ. CDR3 length: 14 residues. V lost 0 bases and J 1 base, leaving 7 bases between the germline ends. The complete variable domain, with remaining parts taken from reference TRBV5-1 and TRBJ1-1, reads KAGVTQTPRYLIKTRGQQVTLSCSPISGHRSVSWYQQTPGQGLQFLFEYFSETQRNKGNFPGRFSGRQFSNSRSEMNVSTLELGDSALYLCASSLAAANTEAFFGQGTRLTVV.

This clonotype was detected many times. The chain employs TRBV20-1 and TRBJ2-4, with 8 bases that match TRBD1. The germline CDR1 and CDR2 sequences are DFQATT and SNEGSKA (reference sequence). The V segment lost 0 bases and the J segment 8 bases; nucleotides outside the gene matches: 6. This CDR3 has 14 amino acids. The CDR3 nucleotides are TGCAGTGCTAGAGATCAGGGGGCAGGAGACATTCAGTACTTC. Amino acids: CSARDQGAGDIQYF.

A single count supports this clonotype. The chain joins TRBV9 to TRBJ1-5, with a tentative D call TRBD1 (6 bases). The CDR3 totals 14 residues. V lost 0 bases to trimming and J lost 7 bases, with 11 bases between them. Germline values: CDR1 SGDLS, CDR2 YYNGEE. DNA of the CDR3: TGTGCCAGCAGCGTAGGAAAAGGGGGGCAGCCCCAGCATTTT. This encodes CASSVGKGGQPQHF.

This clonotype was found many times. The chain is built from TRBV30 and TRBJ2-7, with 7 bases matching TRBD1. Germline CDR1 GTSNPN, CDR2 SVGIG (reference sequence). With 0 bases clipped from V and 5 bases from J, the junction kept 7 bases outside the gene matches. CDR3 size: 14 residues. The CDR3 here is CAWSVGRGRHEQYF. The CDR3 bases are TGTGCCTGGAGTGTAGGAAGGGGGCGCCACGAGCAGTACTTC.

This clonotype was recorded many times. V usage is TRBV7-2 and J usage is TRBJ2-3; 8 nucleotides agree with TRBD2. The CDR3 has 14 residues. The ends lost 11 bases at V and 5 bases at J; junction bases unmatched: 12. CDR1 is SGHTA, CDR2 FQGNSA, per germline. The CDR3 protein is CASTSSGGVDTQYF. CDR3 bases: TGTGCCTCTACGTCGAGCGGGGGTGTAGATACGCAGTATTTT.

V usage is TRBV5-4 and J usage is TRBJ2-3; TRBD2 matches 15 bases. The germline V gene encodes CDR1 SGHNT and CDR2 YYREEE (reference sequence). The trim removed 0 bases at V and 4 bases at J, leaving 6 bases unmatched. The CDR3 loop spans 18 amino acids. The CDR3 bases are TGTGCCAGCAGCTTGGCCGCGGGACTAGCGGGGGGCGCAGATACGCAGTATTTT. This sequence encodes CASSLAAGLAGGADTQYF.

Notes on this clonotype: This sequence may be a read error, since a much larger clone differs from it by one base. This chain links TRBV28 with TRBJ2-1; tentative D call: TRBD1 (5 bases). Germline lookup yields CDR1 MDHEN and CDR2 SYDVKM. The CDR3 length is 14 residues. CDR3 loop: CAGSLKGRSNEQFF. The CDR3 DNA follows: TGTGCCGGCAGTTTAAAGGGGCGGAGCAATGAGCAGTTCTTC.

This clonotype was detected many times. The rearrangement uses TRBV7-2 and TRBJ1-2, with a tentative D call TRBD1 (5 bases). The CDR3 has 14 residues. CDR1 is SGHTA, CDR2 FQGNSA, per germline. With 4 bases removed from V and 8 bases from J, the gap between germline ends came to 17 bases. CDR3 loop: CASSYRRGENGYTF. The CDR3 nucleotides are TGTGCCAGCAGCTATAGACGGGGGGAGAACGGCTACACCTTC. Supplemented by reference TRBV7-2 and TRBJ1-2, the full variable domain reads GAGVSQSPSNKVTEKGKDVELRCDPISGHTALYWYRQSLGQGLEFLIYFQGNSAPDKSGLPSDRFSAERTGGSVSTLTIQRTQQEDSAVYLCASSYRRGENGYTFGSGTRLTVV.

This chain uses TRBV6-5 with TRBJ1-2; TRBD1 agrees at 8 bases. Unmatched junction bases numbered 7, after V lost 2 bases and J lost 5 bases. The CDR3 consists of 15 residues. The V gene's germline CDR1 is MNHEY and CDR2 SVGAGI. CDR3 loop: CASSYTDRVGYGYTF. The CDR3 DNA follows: TGTGCCAGCAGTTACACGGACAGGGTTGGGTATGGCTACACCTTC.